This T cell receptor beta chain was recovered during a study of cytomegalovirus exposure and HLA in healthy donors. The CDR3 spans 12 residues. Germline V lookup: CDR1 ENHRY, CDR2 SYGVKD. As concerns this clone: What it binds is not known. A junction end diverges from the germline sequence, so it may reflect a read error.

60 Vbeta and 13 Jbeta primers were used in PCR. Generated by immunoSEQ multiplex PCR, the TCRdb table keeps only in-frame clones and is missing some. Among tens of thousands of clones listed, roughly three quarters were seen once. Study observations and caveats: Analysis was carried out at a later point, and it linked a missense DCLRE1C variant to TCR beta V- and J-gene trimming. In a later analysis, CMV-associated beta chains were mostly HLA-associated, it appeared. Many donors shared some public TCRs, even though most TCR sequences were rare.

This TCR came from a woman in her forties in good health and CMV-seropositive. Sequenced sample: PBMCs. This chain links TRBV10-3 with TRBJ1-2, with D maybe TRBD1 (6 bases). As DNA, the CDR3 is TGTGCCATCAGTGAGGCACAGGGAATTTTCGACTTC. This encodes CAISEAQGIFDF.